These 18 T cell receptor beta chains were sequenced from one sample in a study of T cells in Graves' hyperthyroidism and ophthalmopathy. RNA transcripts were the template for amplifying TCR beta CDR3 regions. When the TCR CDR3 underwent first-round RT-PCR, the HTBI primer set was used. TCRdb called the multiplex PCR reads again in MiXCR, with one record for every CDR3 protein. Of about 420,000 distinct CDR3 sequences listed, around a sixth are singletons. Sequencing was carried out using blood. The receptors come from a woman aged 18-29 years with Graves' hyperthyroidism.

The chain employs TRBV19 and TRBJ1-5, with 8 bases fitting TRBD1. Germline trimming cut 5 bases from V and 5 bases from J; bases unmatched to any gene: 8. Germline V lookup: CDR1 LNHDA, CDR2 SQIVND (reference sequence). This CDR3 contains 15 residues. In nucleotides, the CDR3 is TGTGCCAGTAGTGTGTGGGACAGGAGACATCAGCCCCAGCATTTT. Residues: CASSVWDRRHQPQHF.

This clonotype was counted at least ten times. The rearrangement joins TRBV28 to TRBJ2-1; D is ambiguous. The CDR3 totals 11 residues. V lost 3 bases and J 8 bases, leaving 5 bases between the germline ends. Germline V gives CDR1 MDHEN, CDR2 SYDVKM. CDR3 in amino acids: CASSFTDEQFF. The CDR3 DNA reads TGTGCCAGCAGTTTTACGGATGAGCAGTTCTTC.

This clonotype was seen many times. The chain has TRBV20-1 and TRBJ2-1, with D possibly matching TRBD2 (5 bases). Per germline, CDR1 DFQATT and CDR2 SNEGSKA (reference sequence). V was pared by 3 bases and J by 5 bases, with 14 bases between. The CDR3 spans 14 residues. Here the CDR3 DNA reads TGCAGTGCTAGGACCAATCCCGGGAACAATGAGCAGTTCTTC. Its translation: CSARTNPGNNEQFF.

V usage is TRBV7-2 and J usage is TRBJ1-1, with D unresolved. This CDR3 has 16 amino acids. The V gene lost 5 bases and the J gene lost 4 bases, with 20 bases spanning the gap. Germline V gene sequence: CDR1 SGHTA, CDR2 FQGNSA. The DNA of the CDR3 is TGTGCCAGCAGCATTACCCCGGCAACTATGGGCACTGAAGCTTTCTTT. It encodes CASSITPATMGTEAFF.

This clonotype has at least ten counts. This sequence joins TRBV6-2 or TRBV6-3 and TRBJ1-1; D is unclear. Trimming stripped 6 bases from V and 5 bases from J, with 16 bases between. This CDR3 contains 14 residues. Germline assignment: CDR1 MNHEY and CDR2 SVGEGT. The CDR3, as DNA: TGTGCCAGCAGCGAAGGATTTGGAGGGACTGAAGCTTTCTTT. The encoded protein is CASSEGFGGTEAFF.

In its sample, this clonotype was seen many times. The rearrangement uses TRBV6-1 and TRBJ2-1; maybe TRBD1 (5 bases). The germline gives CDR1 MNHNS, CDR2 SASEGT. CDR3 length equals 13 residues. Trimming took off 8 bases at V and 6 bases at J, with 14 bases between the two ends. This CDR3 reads CASVPPGSNEQFF. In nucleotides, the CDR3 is TGTGCCAGCGTTCCCCCAGGGTCCAATGAGCAGTTCTTC.

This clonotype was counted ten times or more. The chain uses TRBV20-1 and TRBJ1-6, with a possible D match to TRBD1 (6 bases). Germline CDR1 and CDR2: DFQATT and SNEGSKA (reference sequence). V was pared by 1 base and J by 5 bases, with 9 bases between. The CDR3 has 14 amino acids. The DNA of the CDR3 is TGCAGTGCTAGAGGGGACATAGATAATTCACCCCTCCACTTT. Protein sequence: CSARGDIDNSPLHF.

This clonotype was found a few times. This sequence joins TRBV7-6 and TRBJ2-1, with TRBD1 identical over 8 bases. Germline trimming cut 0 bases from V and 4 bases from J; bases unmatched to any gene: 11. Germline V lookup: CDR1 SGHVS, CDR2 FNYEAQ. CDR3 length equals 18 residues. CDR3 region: CASSLAQWRDRLYNEQFF. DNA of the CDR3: TGTGCCAGCAGCTTAGCGCAGTGGAGGGACAGGCTATACAATGAGCAGTTCTTC.

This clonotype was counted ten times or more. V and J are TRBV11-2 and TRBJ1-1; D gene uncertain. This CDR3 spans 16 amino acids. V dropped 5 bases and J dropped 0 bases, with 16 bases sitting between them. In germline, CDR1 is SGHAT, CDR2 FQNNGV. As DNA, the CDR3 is TGTGCCAGCAGCCACGCCGGACTACCGATGAACACTGAAGCTTTCTTT. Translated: CASSHAGLPMNTEAFF.

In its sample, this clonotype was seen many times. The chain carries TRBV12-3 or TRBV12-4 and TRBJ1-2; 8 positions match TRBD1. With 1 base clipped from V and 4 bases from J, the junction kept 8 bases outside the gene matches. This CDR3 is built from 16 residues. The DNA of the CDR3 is TGTGCCAGCAGTTTAGATCTGAGGGACAGGAGCTATGGCTACACCTTC. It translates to CASSLDLRDRSYGYTF.

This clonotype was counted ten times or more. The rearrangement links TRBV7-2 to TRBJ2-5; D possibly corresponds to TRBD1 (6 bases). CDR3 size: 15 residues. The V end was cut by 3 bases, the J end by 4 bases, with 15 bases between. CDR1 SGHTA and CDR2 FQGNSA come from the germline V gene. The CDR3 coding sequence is TGTGCCAGCAGCTTCGGACAGAAATGGGGAGAGACCCAGTACTTC. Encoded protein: CASSFGQKWGETQYF. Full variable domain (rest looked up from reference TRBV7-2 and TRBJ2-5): GAGVSQSPSNKVTEKGKDVELRCDPISGHTALYWYRQSLGQGLEFLIYFQGNSAPDKSGLPSDRFSAERTGGSVSTLTIQRTQQEDSAVYLCASSFGQKWGETQYFGPGTRLLVL.

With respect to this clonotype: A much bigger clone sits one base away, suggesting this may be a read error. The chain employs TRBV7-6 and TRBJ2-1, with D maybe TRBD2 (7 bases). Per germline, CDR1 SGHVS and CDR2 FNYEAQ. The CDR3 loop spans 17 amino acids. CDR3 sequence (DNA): TGTGCCAGCAGCGCGGCGGGGGCCCCTCGCTCCTACAATGACCAGTTCTTC. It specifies CASSAAGAPRSYNDQFF.

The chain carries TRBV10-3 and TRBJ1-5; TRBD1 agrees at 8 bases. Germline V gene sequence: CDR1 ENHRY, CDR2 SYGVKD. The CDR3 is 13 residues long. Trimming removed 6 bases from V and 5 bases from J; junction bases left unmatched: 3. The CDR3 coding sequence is TGTGCCATCAGGGACAGGGCTGATCAGCCCCAGCATTTT. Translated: CAIRDRADQPQHF.

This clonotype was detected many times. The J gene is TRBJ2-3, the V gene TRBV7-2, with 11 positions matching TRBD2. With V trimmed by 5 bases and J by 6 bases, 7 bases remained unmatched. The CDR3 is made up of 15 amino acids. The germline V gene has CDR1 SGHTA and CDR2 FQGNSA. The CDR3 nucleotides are TGTGCCAGCAGCGGTAGCGGGGGGGCCGGTGATACGCAGTATTTT. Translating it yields CASSGSGGAGDTQYF. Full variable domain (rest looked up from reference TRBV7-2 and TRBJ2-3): GAGVSQSPSNKVTEKGKDVELRCDPISGHTALYWYRQSLGQGLEFLIYFQGNSAPDKSGLPSDRFSAERTGGSVSTLTIQRTQQEDSAVYLCASSGSGGAGDTQYFGPGTRLTVL.

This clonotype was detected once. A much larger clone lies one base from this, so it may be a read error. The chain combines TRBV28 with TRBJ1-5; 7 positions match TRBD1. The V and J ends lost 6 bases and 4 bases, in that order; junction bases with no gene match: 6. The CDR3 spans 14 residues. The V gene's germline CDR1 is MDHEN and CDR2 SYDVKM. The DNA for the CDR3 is TGTGCCAGCAGGCTAGACAGGGCTAATCAGCCCCAGCATTTT. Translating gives CASRLDRANQPQHF. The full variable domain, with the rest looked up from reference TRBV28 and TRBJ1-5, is DVKVTQSSRYLVKRTGEKVFLECVQDMDHENMFWYRQDPGLGLRLIYFSYDVKMKEKGDIPEGYSVSREKKERFSLILESASTNQTSMYLCASRLDRANQPQHFGDGTRLSIL.

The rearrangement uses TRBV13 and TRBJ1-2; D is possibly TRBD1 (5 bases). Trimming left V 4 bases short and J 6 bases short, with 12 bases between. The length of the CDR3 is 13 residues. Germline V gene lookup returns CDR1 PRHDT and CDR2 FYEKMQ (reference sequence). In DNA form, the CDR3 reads TGTGCCAGCAGCTCGGGGACTGTCAATGGCTACACCTTC. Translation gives CASSSGTVNGYTF.

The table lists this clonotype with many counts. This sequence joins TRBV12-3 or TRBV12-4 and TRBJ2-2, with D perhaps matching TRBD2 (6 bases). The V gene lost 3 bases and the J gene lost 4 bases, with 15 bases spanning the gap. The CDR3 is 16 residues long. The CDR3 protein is CASSFKREPFTGELFF. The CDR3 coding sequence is TGTGCCAGCAGTTTCAAACGGGAGCCGTTCACCGGGGAGCTGTTTTTT.

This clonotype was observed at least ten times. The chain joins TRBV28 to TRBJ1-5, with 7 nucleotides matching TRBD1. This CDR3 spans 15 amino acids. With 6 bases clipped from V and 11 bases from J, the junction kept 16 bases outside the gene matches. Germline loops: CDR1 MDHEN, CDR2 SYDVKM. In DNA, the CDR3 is TGTGCCAGCAGCTATTTGGGGACAGCTCCAGGGGCCCAGCATTTT. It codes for CASSYLGTAPGAQHF.